This TCR beta chain stems from a study of T cell responses to AZD1222 COVID-19 vaccine. The study's findings and limits: Donors were largely white British and mainly female; clonal diversity was possibly underestimated.

This CDR3 has 16 residues. The V end was cut by 2 bases, the J end by 6 bases, with 20 bases between. In germline, CDR1 is MNHNS, CDR2 SASEGT. This clone was seen just once. Its matching antigen is unknown. TCRdb keeps only in-frame clones here, not all; method: immunoSEQ multiplex PCR. The data contain roughly 48,000 clones, about 89% of them seen just once; the ten biggest clones take up roughly 5.3%. Sequencing used peripheral blood, obtained 28 days after the second AZD1222 dose. This clonotype was sampled from an adult who received the AZD1222 COVID-19 vaccine. V and J are TRBV6-1 and TRBJ2-7; D remains ambiguous. CDR3 nucleotides: TGTGCCAGCAGTGAACTGGGTGGGGTACAGTCGCCCGAGCAGTACTTC. Its protein product is CASSELGGVQSPEQYF.